Listed below are T cell receptor beta chains from one sample, sequenced in a study of T-cell reconstitution after alpha-beta-depleted transplantation in children. One entry per CDR3 protein results from TCRdb running MiXCR on the PCR reads. The sample contains roughly 590,000 distinct CDR3 sequences, about 15% of which appear only once. The material was PBMCs from the stem cell graft donor, obtained from the stem cell graft. These receptors originate from a human donor who donated a stem cell graft to a child with acute myeloid leukemia. Both conserved end residues are part of each CDR3. The order of the fields is clone size, V gene, J gene, D gene, CDR3 DNA, CDR3 protein. The D gene is left open where the match is weak. A row's size may be missing; if present it is once, few, many or a size class.

abundance: many; v_gene: TRBV6-1; j_gene: TRBJ2-5; d_gene: .; CDR3nt: TGTGCCAGCAAATCCAGCCTTGGGGACGCGGAGACCCAGTACTTC; CDR3aa: CASKSSLGDAETQYF
abundance: few; v_gene: TRBV24-1; j_gene: TRBJ2-1; d_gene: .; CDR3nt: TGTGCCACCAGTGATCCCCGGGGCCCCAATGAGCAGTTCTTC; CDR3aa: CATSDPRGPNEQFF
abundance: few; v_gene: TRBV20-1; j_gene: TRBJ2-3; d_gene: .; CDR3nt: TGCAGTGCTAGTTTCCAGGGCACAGATACGCAGTATTTT; CDR3aa: CSASFQGTDTQYF
abundance: .; v_gene: TRBV20-1; j_gene: TRBJ1-2; d_gene: .; CDR3nt: TGCAGTCGCCGAGACCTCCTGTCAGGCTATGGCTACACCTTC; CDR3aa: CSRRDLLSGYGYTF
abundance: .; v_gene: TRBV5-1; j_gene: TRBJ1-1; d_gene: .; CDR3nt: TGCGCCAGCAACCCTTTTGCGGGGACGAACACTGAAGCTTTCTTT; CDR3aa: CASNPFAGTNTEAFF
abundance: many; v_gene: TRBV20-1; j_gene: TRBJ2-1; d_gene: TRBD2; CDR3nt: TGCAGTGTTTCGACTAGCTATGAGCAGTTCTTC; CDR3aa: CSVSTSYEQFF
abundance: .; v_gene: TRBV6-2/TRBV6-3; j_gene: TRBJ2-6; d_gene: .; CDR3nt: TGTGCCAGCAGAACACCAGGCGGCAGGGGGGACTCTGGGGCCAACGTCCTGACTTTC; CDR3aa: CASRTPGGRGDSGANVLTF
abundance: few; v_gene: TRBV12-3/TRBV12-4; j_gene: TRBJ1-1; d_gene: .; CDR3nt: TGTGCCAGCAGTCCCATTATGGGGGGTACTGAAGCTTTCTTT; CDR3aa: CASSPIMGGTEAFF
abundance: .; v_gene: TRBV28; j_gene: TRBJ2-7; d_gene: .; CDR3nt: TGTGCCAGCAGTTTTACCGTTTCCTACGAGCAGTACTTC; CDR3aa: CASSFTVSYEQYF
abundance: few; v_gene: TRBV12-3/TRBV12-4; j_gene: TRBJ1-3; d_gene: .; CDR3nt: TGTGCCAGCAGTCTAATCAGGGGTGGAAACACCATATATTTT; CDR3aa: CASSLIRGGNTIYF
abundance: .; v_gene: TRBV5-1; j_gene: TRBJ2-5; d_gene: .; CDR3nt: TGCGCCAGCAGCTTTGGCCGGGAGATCCAAGAGACCCAGTACTTC; CDR3aa: CASSFGREIQETQYF
abundance: many; v_gene: TRBV6-1; j_gene: TRBJ1-5; d_gene: .; CDR3nt: TGTGCCAGCAGTGGCCGTCCGGGGGTCAATCAGCCCCAGCATTTT; CDR3aa: CASSGRPGVNQPQHF
abundance: .; v_gene: TRBV9; j_gene: TRBJ2-1; d_gene: TRBD2; CDR3nt: TGTGCCAGCAGCCCTTCTGAGACTAGCGGGCCGCTTAGGGGGCAGTTCTTC; CDR3aa: CASSPSETSGPLRGQFF
abundance: many; v_gene: TRBV10-3; j_gene: TRBJ1-6; d_gene: .; CDR3nt: TGTGCCATCAGTGATAAGAATTCACCCCTCCACTTT; CDR3aa: CAISDKNSPLHF
abundance: .; v_gene: TRBV7-9; j_gene: TRBJ2-7; d_gene: .; CDR3nt: TGTGCCAGCAGCTTAGGCAACAGGGAGCACGAGCAGTACTTC; CDR3aa: CASSLGNREHEQYF
abundance: many; v_gene: TRBV20-1; j_gene: TRBJ2-7; d_gene: TRBD1; CDR3nt: TGCAGTGCTAACTACCGGGACAGGGTCCCCTACGAGCAGTACTTC; CDR3aa: CSANYRDRVPYEQYF
abundance: .; v_gene: TRBV20-1; j_gene: TRBJ2-3; d_gene: .; CDR3nt: TGCAGTGCGGGACTCACAGATACGCAGTATTTT; CDR3aa: CSAGLTDTQYF
abundance: .; v_gene: TRBV7-2; j_gene: TRBJ1-6; d_gene: .; CDR3nt: TGTGCCAGCAGCCAGGGACACCTTAATTCACCCCTCCACTTT; CDR3aa: CASSQGHLNSPLHF
abundance: .; v_gene: TRBV12-3/TRBV12-4; j_gene: TRBJ2-1; d_gene: TRBD2; CDR3nt: TGTGCCAGCAGTCCCGCTAGCGGGGAGCAGTTCTTC; CDR3aa: CASSPASGEQFF
abundance: many; v_gene: TRBV20-1; j_gene: TRBJ2-5; d_gene: .; CDR3nt: TGCAGTGCTGCCCCCGGGGTCGGGGAGACCCAGTACTTC; CDR3aa: CSAAPGVGETQYF
abundance: many; v_gene: TRBV20-1; j_gene: TRBJ1-1; d_gene: .; CDR3nt: TGCAGTGCTAGAATCGGGCGGCTGAACACTGAAGCTTTCTTT; CDR3aa: CSARIGRLNTEAFF
abundance: many; v_gene: TRBV29-1; j_gene: TRBJ2-7; d_gene: TRBD1; CDR3nt: TGCAGCGTTTTCGGGGACAGGGCTTACGAGCAGTACTTC; CDR3aa: CSVFGDRAYEQYF
abundance: many; v_gene: TRBV7-6; j_gene: TRBJ2-1; d_gene: TRBD2; CDR3nt: TGTGCCAGCACCCAAGACAGAGCGGGGGCCAATGAGCAGTTCTTC; CDR3aa: CASTQDRAGANEQFF
abundance: many; v_gene: TRBV5-1; j_gene: TRBJ1-1; d_gene: .; CDR3nt: TGCGCCAGCAGCTTGGCGGATGAAGCTTTCTTT; CDR3aa: CASSLADEAFF
abundance: .; v_gene: TRBV6-5; j_gene: TRBJ2-3; d_gene: .; CDR3nt: TGTGCCAGCAGTTACCGAGGTGGGGGGGATACGCAGTATTTT; CDR3aa: CASSYRGGGDTQYF
abundance: .; v_gene: TRBV9; j_gene: TRBJ1-5; d_gene: .; CDR3nt: TGTGCCAGCAGCGTAGAGGGCAGCGCCAATCAGCCCCAGCATTTT; CDR3aa: CASSVEGSANQPQHF
abundance: .; v_gene: TRBV27; j_gene: TRBJ1-1; d_gene: .; CDR3nt: TGTGCCAGCAGTTGGGGAGTCTTGACTGAAGCTTTCTTT; CDR3aa: CASSWGVLTEAFF
abundance: many; v_gene: TRBV6-5; j_gene: TRBJ2-5; d_gene: TRBD2; CDR3nt: TGTGCCAGCGGGTTACTGTTAGCGGGAGAGACCCAGTACTTC; CDR3aa: CASGLLLAGETQYF
abundance: few; v_gene: TRBV10-3; j_gene: TRBJ2-5; d_gene: .; CDR3nt: TGTGCCATCAGTGCCTCCCGGGCCACTATGTACCAAGAGACCCAGTACTTC; CDR3aa: CAISASRATMYQETQYF
abundance: many; v_gene: TRBV27; j_gene: TRBJ2-1; d_gene: TRBD2; CDR3nt: TGTGCCAGCAGTACCCGAGGACTAGCGGGGAATGAGCAGTTCTTC; CDR3aa: CASSTRGLAGNEQFF
abundance: few; v_gene: TRBV5-5; j_gene: TRBJ2-3; d_gene: TRBD2; CDR3nt: TGTGCCAGCAGCTTTCCGGCTAGCGGGGGACCGCATACGCAGTATTTT; CDR3aa: CASSFPASGGPHTQYF
abundance: .; v_gene: TRBV3-1; j_gene: TRBJ1-1; d_gene: .; CDR3nt: TGTGCCAGCAGCCAAGCCGGGGCAGGTGAAGCTTTCTTT; CDR3aa: CASSQAGAGEAFF
abundance: few; v_gene: TRBV20-1; j_gene: TRBJ1-1; d_gene: .; CDR3nt: TGCAGTGCGAGCAAGACTAGTGTAATGAACACTGAAGCTTTCTTT; CDR3aa: CSASKTSVMNTEAFF
abundance: few; v_gene: TRBV27; j_gene: TRBJ2-7; d_gene: TRBD1; CDR3nt: TGTGCCAGCAGTTTATCACCGGGACAGGGGTCCTACGAGCAGTACTTC; CDR3aa: CASSLSPGQGSYEQYF
abundance: few; v_gene: TRBV27; j_gene: TRBJ2-7; d_gene: .; CDR3nt: TGTGCCAGCAGTTTAACAGGGTCCAACGAGCAGTACTTC; CDR3aa: CASSLTGSNEQYF
abundance: many; v_gene: TRBV10-3; j_gene: TRBJ1-1; d_gene: .; CDR3nt: TGTGCCATCAGTTTGGACACTCGGAACACTGAAGCTTTCTTT; CDR3aa: CAISLDTRNTEAFF
abundance: .; v_gene: TRBV7-3; j_gene: TRBJ1-1; d_gene: .; CDR3nt: TGTGCCAGCAGCTTAAATCGGGGACACTCGAACCGTATGAACACTGAAGCTTTCTTT; CDR3aa: CASSLNRGHSNRMNTEAFF
abundance: few; v_gene: TRBV12-3/TRBV12-4; j_gene: TRBJ2-3; d_gene: TRBD2; CDR3nt: TGTGCCAGCAGCACTAGCGGGGGGGCCATGTATACGCAGTATTTT; CDR3aa: CASSTSGGAMYTQYF
abundance: many; v_gene: TRBV5-5; j_gene: TRBJ1-5; d_gene: TRBD1; CDR3nt: TGTGCCAGCAGCTGGGGGACAGGGTCGGGCAATCAGCCCCAGCATTTT; CDR3aa: CASSWGTGSGNQPQHF
abundance: .; v_gene: TRBV11-2; j_gene: TRBJ1-1; d_gene: .; CDR3nt: TGTGCCAGCAGCTTAGATTATGGGTTTGAAGCTTTCTTT; CDR3aa: CASSLDYGFEAFF
abundance: .; v_gene: TRBV30; j_gene: TRBJ1-2; d_gene: .; CDR3nt: TGTGCCTGGAGTCCGGCCTCCTATGGCTACACCTTC; CDR3aa: CAWSPASYGYTF
abundance: once; v_gene: TRBV12-3/TRBV12-4; j_gene: TRBJ2-1; d_gene: .; CDR3nt: TGTGCCAGTTCCAGGAGGGGGGGGGATAATGAGCAGTTCTTC; CDR3aa: CASSRRGGDNEQFF
abundance: many; v_gene: TRBV6-5; j_gene: TRBJ2-1; d_gene: .; CDR3nt: TGTGCCAGCAGTCGCCTAGGGCAAGACACCTTACCGGACAATGAGCAGTTCTTC; CDR3aa: CASSRLGQDTLPDNEQFF
abundance: many; v_gene: TRBV29-1; j_gene: TRBJ2-7; d_gene: TRBD1; CDR3nt: TGCAGCGTTGAGACAGGGACAGGGGGCTCCTACGAGCAGTACTTC; CDR3aa: CSVETGTGGSYEQYF
abundance: once; v_gene: TRBV27; j_gene: TRBJ1-1; d_gene: .; CDR3nt: TGTGCCAGCAGTTTATTAAAAGCTCAGGGGTCTAACACTGAAGCTTTCTTT; CDR3aa: CASSLLKAQGSNTEAFF
abundance: .; v_gene: TRBV13; j_gene: TRBJ2-2; d_gene: TRBD2; CDR3nt: TGTGCCAGCAGCTGGGGACTAGCGGGTGCCACCGGGGAGCTGTTTTTT; CDR3aa: CASSWGLAGATGELFF
abundance: .; v_gene: TRBV5-1; j_gene: TRBJ2-3; d_gene: .; CDR3nt: TGCGCCAGCAGCTTGGATCTAGATACGCAGTATTTT; CDR3aa: CASSLDLDTQYF
abundance: .; v_gene: TRBV12-3/TRBV12-4; j_gene: TRBJ2-1; d_gene: .; CDR3nt: TGTGCCAGCAGTTTACCCCAGCGCTGGGGTGAGCAGTTCTTC; CDR3aa: CASSLPQRWGEQFF
abundance: many; v_gene: TRBV5-6; j_gene: TRBJ2-3; d_gene: .; CDR3nt: TGTGCCAGCAGCACCCCGACAGGCGCCTTGGGTCCCTCCACAGATACGCAGTATTTT; CDR3aa: CASSTPTGALGPSTDTQYF
abundance: many; v_gene: TRBV5-6; j_gene: TRBJ1-2; d_gene: .; CDR3nt: TGTGCCAGCAGCTTGAATCCGGGACTTGGCTACACCTTC; CDR3aa: CASSLNPGLGYTF
abundance: .; v_gene: TRBV5-1; j_gene: TRBJ1-2; d_gene: .; CDR3nt: TGCGCCAGCAGCTTGGAGCCGCTCGGCCATGGAGGCTACACCTTC; CDR3aa: CASSLEPLGHGGYTF
abundance: many; v_gene: TRBV20-1; j_gene: TRBJ2-3; d_gene: .; CDR3nt: TGCAGTGCCAACCTTGCGGGGGCTACCACAGATACGCAGTATTTT; CDR3aa: CSANLAGATTDTQYF